These 6 T cell receptor beta chains came from one sample sequenced in a study of blood T cells in healthy people across ages. Together with a sample-barcoded 5' primer, a J-beta primer mix was included in a second PCR lasting about 7 to 11 cycles. TCRdb analysed the 5' RACE reads with MiXCR anew, one entry per CDR3 protein. The sample includes about 1.6 million distinct CDR3 sequences, almost 35% of them seen just once. The sample consisted of blood. The receptor source for this set is a woman in her twenties or thirties in good health.

This clonotype has a handful of counts. The V and J genes are TRBV21-1 and TRBJ1-2. TRBV21-1 is a listed pseudogene. This CDR3 contains 16 residues. Here the CDR3 DNA reads TGTGCCAGCAGCAATAAGAAGGTTATGGCTAACTATGGCTACACCTTC. It encodes CASSNKKVMANYGYTF.

The chain couples TRBV30 to TRBJ2-5; D unclear. CDR3 size: 13 residues. V lost 3 bases, J lost 5 bases, and 13 bases lay in between. Germline CDR1 and CDR2: GTSNPN and SVGIG (reference sequence). The CDR3 DNA reads TGTGCCTGGAGCCTAGTGGTTTCGGAGACCCAGTACTTC. Protein: CAWSLVVSETQYF.

The chain recombines TRBV7-3 with TRBJ1-1; 7 bases fit TRBD1. V gave up 4 bases and J gave up 3 bases; unmatched junction bases: 5. Germline CDR1 reads SGHTA; CDR2 reads FQGTGA. CDR3 length: 14 residues. DNA of the CDR3: TGTGCCAGCAGCTCGACAGGGCCTGACACTGAAGCTTTCTTT. It codes for CASSSTGPDTEAFF.

This clonotype was observed at least ten times. The J gene is TRBJ2-5, the V gene TRBV20-1, with D perhaps matching TRBD1 (5 bases). Between the trimmed V and J ends, which lost 0 bases and 7 bases, there was a span of 12 bases. CDR3 length: 13 amino acids. Germline V lookup: CDR1 DFQATT, CDR2 SNEGSKA (reference sequence). Here the CDR3 reads CSARETAPGTQYF. The DNA of the CDR3 is TGCAGTGCTAGAGAGACAGCGCCCGGGACCCAGTACTTC.

The CDR3 reads CAWTKGLAEETQYF. Written as DNA, the CDR3 is TGTGCCTGGACCAAAGGGCTAGCGGAAGAGACCCAGTACTTC. The chain links TRBV30 to TRBJ2-7, with 7 bases lining up with TRBD2. The J call may be mistaken, given a closer DNA end match to TRBJ2-5. This CDR3 spans 14 amino acids. Looked up from germline, CDR1 is GTSNPN and CDR2 is SVGIG (reference sequence).

The chain uses TRBV27 and TRBJ2-1; TRBD1 is a possible D gene (5 bases). There are 13 residues in the CDR3. V was pared by 10 bases and J by 5 bases, with 15 bases between. The germline V gene has CDR1 MNHEY and CDR2 SMNVEV (reference sequence). The CDR3 DNA reads TGTGCCACACGGTTAGGGGAAAACAATGAGCAGTTCTTC. This encodes CATRLGENNEQFF.